What follows are 7 T cell receptor beta chains derived from one specimen sequenced in a study of blood T cell repertoires in COVID-19. The assay was immunoSEQ multiplex PCR, and TCRdb's table has in-frame clones only and misses some. The repertoire includes 10,000 to 15,000 clones, approximately 79% of them detected once, and 21% sits in the top ten. The specimen was peripheral blood. The receptors stem from a human donor in a cohort sampled during active COVID-19.

The chain employs TRBV4-1 and TRBJ2-3; TRBD2 matches at 12 bases. Germline lookup yields CDR1 MGHRA and CDR2 YSYEKL. J lost 2 bases, V lost 6 bases, and 12 bases had no gene match. The CDR3 sequence is 18 residues long. Here the CDR3 DNA reads TGCGCCAGCAGGCAAAGGCTAGCGGGGGGGCGGATCACAGATACGCAGTATTTT. It specifies CASRQRLAGGRITDTQYF.

The chain recombines TRBV7-6 with TRBJ2-1, with TRBD2 identical over 11 bases. The CDR3 contains 15 residues. Germline trimming cut 5 bases from V and 7 bases from J; bases unmatched to any gene: 7. Germline lookup yields CDR1 SGHVS and CDR2 FNYEAQ. The CDR3 DNA sequence: TGTGCCAGCAGCCTAACTAGCGGGGGCCTTAATGAGCAGTTCTTC. The encoded protein is CASSLTSGGLNEQFF.

The V call is TRBV4-1, the J call TRBJ1-2, with 9 bases identical to TRBD1. CDR1 and CDR2 (germline): MGHRA, YSYEKL. V dropped 4 bases and J dropped 8; count of bases not matched to a gene: 5. The length of the CDR3 is 13 residues. DNA for the CDR3: TGCGCCAGCAGCCGGACAGGGGTCCAAGGCTACACCTTC. It is translated as CASSRTGVQGYTF.

There are a few counts of this clone. The chain combines TRBV3-1 (or the pseudogene TRBV3-2) with TRBJ2-3; 7 positions match TRBD2. This CDR3 comprises 16 residues. V was clipped by 3 bases and J by 2 bases; unmatched bases: 8. Germline loops: CDR1 LGHDT, CDR2 YNNKEL (reference sequence). CDR3 amino acids: CASSHFGEGPTDTQYF. The CDR3 nucleotides read TGTGCCAGCAGCCACTTCGGGGAGGGCCCCACAGATACGCAGTATTTT.

Only a few counts were recorded for this clone. In nucleotides, the CDR3 is TGCGCCAGCAGCCCCAGAGGGACAGGGCGTCCCGGGGAGCTGTTTTTT. Translating gives CASSPRGTGRPGELFF. The chain recombines TRBV4-3 with TRBJ2-2; 9 bases map to TRBD1. Germline CDR1 and CDR2: LGHNA and YSLEER. CDR3 length: 16 amino acids. The V and J ends lost 4 bases and 6 bases, in that order; junction bases with no gene match: 9.

This chain uses TRBV18 with TRBJ2-5; 8 nucleotides match TRBD1. This CDR3 has 14 amino acids. The germline V gene encodes CDR1 KGHSH and CDR2 LQKENI. V lost 3 bases and J lost 5; bases outside the gene matches: 5. The CDR3 sequence is CASSPRTGFETQYF. CDR3 in DNA: TGTGCCAGCTCACCGAGGACAGGGTTCGAGACCCAGTACTTC.

In DNA form, the CDR3 reads TGTGCCAGCAGCATCGAGGGGACAGGGGGAACAGATACGCAGTATTTT. Amino acid sequence: CASSIEGTGGTDTQYF. The gene calls are TRBV7-6 and TRBJ2-3, with TRBD1 identical over 11 bases. The ends lost 5 bases at V and 3 bases at J; junction bases unmatched: 7. CDR3 length: 16 residues. CDR1 and CDR2 (germline): SGHVS, FNYEAQ.